These T cell receptor beta chains were read from a single sample in a study of human T cells and chemical hapten exposure. TCRdb redid the calling of the RACE reads with MiXCR, one entry per CDR3 protein. Of 75,000 to 100,000 distinct CDR3 sequences listed, about 10% were seen once; the top ten hold around 3%. Material: whole blood. All receptors come from a female donor in good health. Some clones in this sample may be carry-over from other donors' samples. The CDR3 runs from the conserved cysteine through the conserved F or W. Each record gives: D gene, J gene, clone size, V gene, CDR3 DNA, CDR3 protein. D genes are given only for firm matches. Clone size is not always given. Where it is, it says once, few, many or a class for expanded clones.

>TRBD1|TRBJ2-7|few|TRBV7-2
TGTGCCAGCAGCTTAGGGACAGGGGCCTACGAGCAGTACTTC
CASSLGTGAYEQYF
>TRBD2|TRBJ2-3|few|TRBV6-2/TRBV6-3
TGTGCCAGCAGTTGGACTAGCGGCACAGATACGCAGTATTTT
CASSWTSGTDTQYF
>.|TRBJ2-7|few|TRBV11-2
TGTGCCAGCAGCTCCATTCTGGGTAAACGAGGGGAGCAGTACTTC
CASSSILGKRGEQYF
>TRBD1|TRBJ2-2|few|TRBV7-3
TGTGCCAGCAGCTTGGCCGCGGGGACAGGGGGGACCGGGGAGCTGTTTTTT
CASSLAAGTGGTGELFF
>TRBD1|TRBJ1-3|.|TRBV30
TGTGCCTGGCATTTGGGACAGGTGGGACTCTCTGGAAACACCATATATTTT
CAWHLGQVGLSGNTIYF
>.|TRBJ2-5|.|TRBV7-9
TGTGCCAGCAGCTTACAGGGGTCTTCGGGTTTTGAGACCCAGTACTTC
CASSLQGSSGFETQYF
>.|TRBJ2-1|.|TRBV3-1
TGTGCCAGCAGCCAAGATTTGGGGGGCCCTGAGCAGTTCTTC
CASSQDLGGPEQFF
>TRBD1|TRBJ1-4|once|TRBV20-1
TGCAGGGCTAGACCTAAGACAGGGGGATGGGATGAAAAACTGTTTTTT
CRARPKTGGWDEKLFF
>.|TRBJ1-5|.|TRBV6-6
TGTGCCAGCAGTTACCGGACAGTTGGTCGCAATCAGCCCCAGCATTTT
CASSYRTVGRNQPQHF
>TRBD2|TRBJ2-3|few|TRBV6-2/TRBV6-3
TGTGCCAGCAGCCGTGGACTAGCGGGAGGAGGAGATACGCAGTATTTT
CASSRGLAGGGDTQYF
>TRBD2|TRBJ2-7|.|TRBV28
TGTGCCAGCAGTTTGCCTAGCGGGGTTGTTTACGAGCAGTACTTC
CASSLPSGVVYEQYF
>.|TRBJ2-7|.|TRBV6-5
TGTGCCAGCAGACCAACAGAGCCCTACGAGCAGTACTTC
CASRPTEPYEQYF
>TRBD1|TRBJ1-5|.|TRBV28
TGTGCCAGCAGTTTACGGGACAGACGATATCAGCCCCAGCATTTT
CASSLRDRRYQPQHF
>TRBD1|TRBJ2-7|few|TRBV6-2/TRBV6-3
TGTGCCAGCAGTTACGGGAACAGGGGCGCGACCTACGAGCAGTACTTC
CASSYGNRGATYEQYF
>.|TRBJ2-3|many|TRBV3-1
TGTGCCAGCAGCCGAGGCTTAACGGATACGCAGTATTTT
CASSRGLTDTQYF
>.|TRBJ2-3|few|TRBV5-1
TGCGCCAGCAGCTCCCCGGGGCGAGGCGGAGATACGCAGTATTTT
CASSSPGRGGDTQYF
>.|TRBJ1-1|many|TRBV29-1
TGCAGCGTTGAAGGTGGATCGGACGAGAACACTGAAGCTTTCTTT
CSVEGGSDENTEAFF
>TRBD1|TRBJ1-5|.|TRBV28
TGTGCCAGCAGCCCAACAGGGGGACAAGAGCCCCAGCATTTT
CASSPTGGQEPQHF
>.|TRBJ1-5|few|TRBV24-1
TGTGCCACCAGTGATAGCGGCAATCAGCCCCAGCATTTT
CATSDSGNQPQHF
>TRBD2|TRBJ2-7|many|TRBV3-1
TGTGCCAGCAGCCAAGTAGGGACTAGGAAGGACGAGCAGTACTTC
CASSQVGTRKDEQYF
>.|TRBJ1-4|many|TRBV20-1
TGCAGTGCTAGAGACCTACAGAAACCTGAAAAACTGTTTTTT
CSARDLQKPEKLFF
>TRBD1|TRBJ1-6|few|TRBV5-1
TGCGCCAGCAGCAGCCGGGACAGGGCTTCACCCCTCCACTTT
CASSSRDRASPLHF
>.|TRBJ1-5|few|TRBV27
TGTGCCAGCAGTTTATATGCCAGGAGCAATCAGCCCCAGCATTTT
CASSLYARSNQPQHF
>TRBD1|TRBJ1-1|.|TRBV6-1
TGTGCCAGCATGTTGGGGACAGTTGAAGCTTTCTTT
CASMLGTVEAFF
>.|TRBJ2-3|many|TRBV4-1
TGCGCCAGCAGCCAACAACCGCCAGATACGCAGTATTTT
CASSQQPPDTQYF
>TRBD1|TRBJ1-3|many|TRBV7-3
TGTGCCAGCAGCTTAATAGGGGGCCCTGGAAACACCATATATTTT
CASSLIGGPGNTIYF
>TRBD1|TRBJ1-5|.|TRBV6-1
TGTGCCAGCATCCTGGACTGGACAGGTCAGCCCCAGCATTTT
CASILDWTGQPQHF
>.|TRBJ1-5|.|TRBV10-3
TGTGCCATCAGTGTTTCCGGGACCAATCAGCCCCAGCATTTT
CAISVSGTNQPQHF
>TRBD2|TRBJ2-1|many|TRBV14
TGTGCCAGCAGCCAGACTAGCATTTACAATGAGCAGTTCTTC
CASSQTSIYNEQFF
>.|TRBJ1-4|.|TRBV20-1
TGCAGTGCTGACGTACAAGGGGAAAAACTGTTTTTT
CSADVQGEKLFF
>TRBD1|TRBJ1-1|once|TRBV2
TGTGTCAGCAGGGGACAGGGATGGACTGAAGCTTTCTTT
CVSRGQGWTEAFF
>.|TRBJ2-7|few|TRBV21-1
TGTGCCAGGATGCCCTTGGCACCTTCCTACGAGCAGTACTTC
CARMPLAPSYEQYF
>.|TRBJ2-1|few|TRBV3-1
TGTGCCAGCAGCCAAGGCTGGCGGAGCTCCTACAATGAGCAGTTCTTC
CASSQGWRSSYNEQFF
>.|TRBJ2-7|.|TRBV6-1
TGTGCCAGCAGTGAACGACACCGATACGAGCAGTACTTC
CASSERHRYEQYF
>.|TRBJ1-1|few|TRBV9
TGTGCCAGCAGCGAGTTCACTACCGTTCAGAACACTGAAGCTTTCTTT
CASSEFTTVQNTEAFF
>.|TRBJ1-5|many|TRBV7-2
TGTGCCAGCAGCTTTAAGGGGGGCAATCAGCCCCAGCATTTT
CASSFKGGNQPQHF
>.|TRBJ2-7|.|TRBV19
TGTGCCAGTAGTCTAAGTGGGGCAGGTATCAACGAGCAGTACTTC
CASSLSGAGINEQYF
>.|TRBJ1-2|many|TRBV2
TGTGCCAGCAGTGAAATCACGGGGAGGTATGGCTACACCTTC
CASSEITGRYGYTF
>TRBD2|TRBJ2-3|few|TRBV6-5
TGTGCCAGCAGGACGCGGACTAGCGGCACAGATACGCAGTATTTT
CASRTRTSGTDTQYF
>.|TRBJ1-2|few|TRBV29-1
TGCAGCGTTGTATCAGGTCCGATTTATGGCTACACCTTC
CSVVSGPIYGYTF
>.|TRBJ2-7|.|TRBV28
TGTGCCAGCAGTTTATGGGGCAGCCCCTACGAGCAGTACTTC
CASSLWGSPYEQYF